This T cell receptor beta chain was documented in a study of blood T cell repertoires in COVID-19. Study context: The United States, Italy and Spain provided the acute and convalescent COVID-19 samples.

Trimming took 1 base from V and 9 from J, leaving 11 bases between them. The CDR3 loop spans 14 amino acids. Germline CDR1 reads SGHDT; CDR2 reads YYEEEE. Assay: immunoSEQ multiplex PCR; the TCRdb copy retains only in-frame clones and omits some. The top ten clones hold approximately 4.8% of a sample with fewer than 200,000 clones, 80% to 95% of them seen once. This clone was detected only a few times. The chain recombines TRBV5-6 with TRBJ1-6; D remains unclear. Sample: peripheral blood. The sequence was obtained from a man aged 30 to 45 with COVID-19, enrolled during active disease. This chain's CDR3 is CASSLFLGSSPLHF. The CDR3 coding sequence is TGTGCCAGCAGCTTGTTTTTGGGGAGTTCACCCCTCCACTTT.